A selection of T cell receptor beta chains follows, all from one sample in a study of blood T cell repertoires in COVID-19. Here immunoSEQ multiplex PCR was the method, and the copy in TCRdb shows in-frame clones only, minus some. The data contain 150,000 or so clones, about three quarters of them singletons. The sample was peripheral blood. These receptors were obtained from a woman aged 80 or over with active or convalescent COVID-19. Each CDR3 is given with its conserved first and last residue. A D gene is named only where the DNA matches it firmly. Not all rows give a size; the values are once, few, many and, for expanded clones, a class.

TRBJ1-5 once TRBD1 TRBV19 TGTGCCAGTAGACCGGGACAGGAGTTTCAGCCCCAGCATTTT CASRPGQEFQPQHF
TRBJ2-1 - TRBD2 TRBV3-1/TRBV3-2 TGTGCCAGCAGCCAAGGTGGGACTAGTCTCTACAATGAGCAGTTCTTC CASSQGGTSLYNEQFF
TRBJ2-1 - TRBD2 TRBV19 TGTGCCAGTATCCGGGCGGCGGGGGGGAACAATGAGCAGTTCTTC CASIRAAGGNNEQFF
TRBJ1-3 once - TRBV2 TGTGCCAGCGTCGGACTGAGGGGAAACACCATATATTTT CASVGLRGNTIYF
TRBJ2-1 - TRBD2 TRBV2 TGTGCCAGCCGAGAAGGGGCCCTAGCGGGGGGTACGAGCTCCTACAATGAGCAGTTCTTC CASREGALAGGTSSYNEQFF
TRBJ1-2 - - TRBV5-1 TGCGCCAGCAGCTTGACCACTATCAACAGGGACCACCGGGGCTACACCTTC CASSLTTINRDHRGYTF
TRBJ1-2 - TRBD1 TRBV5-6 TGTGCCAGCAGCTTAACAGGGGGCAGGGACTATGGCTACACCTTC CASSLTGGRDYGYTF
TRBJ1-5 - - TRBV24-1 TGTGCCACCAGTGATTCCAGATTTAGCAATCAGCCCCAGCATTTT CATSDSRFSNQPQHF
TRBJ1-2 - - TRBV10-3 TGTGCCATCGCCTGGAGGGACGGGAACTATGGCTACACCTTC CAIAWRDGNYGYTF
TRBJ2-7 - - TRBV28 TGTGCCAGCAACGCCCCAGGGACCTACGAGCAGTACTTC CASNAPGTYEQYF
TRBJ1-1 - - TRBV11-2 TGTGCCAGCAGCTTTGGGGGGGCAGGGAACACTGAAGCTTTCTTT CASSFGGAGNTEAFF
TRBJ2-5 - - TRBV5-1 TGCGCCAGCAGCTTGGGGTCGGTAGCACAAGAGACCCAGTACTTC CASSLGSVAQETQYF
TRBJ2-3 - TRBD2 TRBV7-2 TGTGCCAGCAGCTTAGTTGGCGCGGCGGGGGGCACAGATACGCAGTATTTT CASSLVGAAGGTDTQYF
TRBJ2-7 - TRBD2 TRBV28 TGTGCCAGCGGGGGGGTACGGGAGCAGTACTTC CASGGVREQYF
TRBJ2-7 - TRBD2 TRBV3-1/TRBV3-2 TGTGCCAGCAGCCAAGCCGGGAGGTCCTACGAGCAGTACTTC CASSQAGRSYEQYF
TRBJ2-1 - TRBD2 TRBV4-2 TGTGCCAGCAGCCAAGGGGGTGGACTAGCGGTTGAGCAGTTCTTC CASSQGGGLAVEQFF
TRBJ2-7 - - TRBV5-1 TGCGCCAGCAGCCCAGGTTCCCTCGAGCAGTACTTC CASSPGSLEQYF
TRBJ2-2 - TRBD2 TRBV7-2 TGTGCCAGCAGCCTAGCGGGGGGGCTTTTCACCGGGGAGCTGTTTTTT CASSLAGGLFTGELFF
TRBJ2-6 - - TRBV4-1 TGCGCCAGCAGCCAAGATTCCCGGGGGAGAGCTGGGGCCAACGTCCTGACTTTC CASSQDSRGRAGANVLTF
TRBJ1-1 - - TRBV6-2/TRBV6-3 TGTGCCAGCAGTAATCACGACAGTAACACTGAAGCTTTCTTT CASSNHDSNTEAFF
TRBJ2-5 - TRBD2 TRBV5-4 TGTGCCAGCAGCTCTCTAGCGGGGAACCGGGAGACCCAGTACTTC CASSSLAGNRETQYF
TRBJ1-3 - - TRBV7-6 TGTGCCAGCAGCTTAGGACGGGGGAGCTCTGGAAACACCATATATTTT CASSLGRGSSGNTIYF
TRBJ2-1 - TRBD2 TRBV19 TGTGCCAGTACAGCGGGGGGCCTGGCCAATGAGCAGTTCTTC CASTAGGLANEQFF
TRBJ2-2 - - TRBV18 TGTGCCAGCTCACTTCTGATAGCGGACACCGGGGAGCTGTTTTTT CASSLLIADTGELFF
TRBJ1-2 - TRBD1 TRBV30 TGTGCCTGGAGTGACACCGGGACAGGGGGCGTATTCTATGGCTACACCTTC CAWSDTGTGGVFYGYTF
TRBJ2-7 - TRBD1 TRBV19 TGTGCCAGTAATCATCGGCCAGGGGGCTCGTACGAGCAGTACTTC CASNHRPGGSYEQYF
TRBJ1-1 - - TRBV3-1/TRBV3-2 TGTGCCAGCAGACCACCTCGCGGGGTGGGGACTGAAGCTTTCTTT CASRPPRGVGTEAFF
TRBJ1-4 - - TRBV2 TGTGCCATCACCGGGACACCAAATGAAAAACTGTTTTTT CAITGTPNEKLFF
TRBJ2-3 - TRBD1 TRBV5-4 TGTGCCAGCAGCGGACGGCCAGGACAGGGGATCACAGATACGCAGTATTTT CASSGRPGQGITDTQYF
TRBJ2-2 once - TRBV28 TGTGCCAGCAGCCCTCGAGGGGGGTCGGGGGGCGGCCAGAGCGTTACCGGGGAGCTGTTTTTT CASSPRGGSGGGQSVTGELFF
TRBJ1-1 - - TRBV5-5 TGTGCCAGCAGCATACAACAGGGCATGAACACTGAAGCTTTCTTT CASSIQQGMNTEAFF
TRBJ1-6 - TRBD1 TRBV30 TGTGCCCTCAGGGGGGATCAGAATTCACCCCTCCACTTT CALRGDQNSPLHF
TRBJ1-5 - - TRBV3-1/TRBV3-2 TGTGCCAGCAGCCAAGCTTCAGGGCCAAGCAATCAGCCCCAGCATTTT CASSQASGPSNQPQHF
TRBJ1-2 - TRBD1 TRBV19 TGTGCCAGTAGCGTTGGGACAGGGGTCCGGACAGGCTACACCTTC CASSVGTGVRTGYTF
TRBJ1-2 - - TRBV27 TGTGCCAGCAGTCGCACCCTAGCGGGGCGTAGCTATGGCTACACCTTC CASSRTLAGRSYGYTF
TRBJ1-6 - - TRBV5-1 TGCGCCAGCAGCTTAGAGGGCTCCTATAATTCACTCCTCCACTTT CASSLEGSYNSLLHF
TRBJ1-1 - TRBD1 TRBV28 TGTGCCAGCAGAAAACAGGGGAGCACTGAAGCTTTCTTT CASRKQGSTEAFF
TRBJ2-2 few TRBD1 TRBV7-2 TGTGCCAGCAGCTCCTCCCCGGGACAGATTACCGGGGAGCTGTTTTTT CASSSSPGQITGELFF
TRBJ1-5 many TRBD1 TRBV10-3 TGTGCCATCATCCGGACAGGGGGGCTTTATCCCATAAATGGCAATCAGCCCCAGCATTTT CAIIRTGGLYPINGNQPQHF
TRBJ1-5 once - TRBV6-5 TGTGCCAGCAAGAGCGGCACTAGCAATCAGCCCCAGCATTTT CASKSGTSNQPQHF
TRBJ2-1 once - TRBV6-6 TGTGCCAGCAGCCAGGCCTACAATGAGCAGTTCTTC CASSQAYNEQFF
TRBJ2-7 - TRBD1 TRBV7-8 TGTGCCAGCAGCTTAATTAGGGGGCCAGGCTACGAGCAGTACTTC CASSLIRGPGYEQYF
TRBJ1-1 - TRBD1 TRBV6-5 TGTGCCAGTTTACCACAGGGGGCTATAAACACTGAAGCTTTCTTT CASLPQGAINTEAFF
TRBJ2-7 once - TRBV3-1/TRBV3-2 TGTGCCAGCAGCCAAGCTCGAGGATTTTACGAGCAGTACTTC CASSQARGFYEQYF
TRBJ2-3 - TRBD2 TRBV6-2/TRBV6-3 TGTGCCAGCAGCAAGCGACTAGCGGGGTACACAGATACGCAGTATTTT CASSKRLAGYTDTQYF
TRBJ2-3 - TRBD2 TRBV24-1 TGTGCCACCAGTGATTACGGCTCGCCTAGCGGGGGGGCCGGAAAAGATACGCAGTATTTT CATSDYGSPSGGAGKDTQYF
TRBJ2-3 - TRBD2 TRBV30 TGTGCCTGGAGTGTAGCGGGGGGGTCAGATACGCAGTATTTT CAWSVAGGSDTQYF
TRBJ1-2 - - TRBV24-1 TGTGCCACCAGTGATCCCGGGTCTCCGAGTGGCTACACCTTC CATSDPGSPSGYTF
TRBJ1-2 few - TRBV7-9 TGTGCCAGCAGCTTCGACAGCCTCTATGGCTACACCTTC CASSFDSLYGYTF
TRBJ2-1 once TRBD1 TRBV2 TGTGCCAGCACCGACGGACAGGGGCCCTACAATGAGCAGTTCTTC CASTDGQGPYNEQFF
TRBJ2-2 - TRBD2 TRBV27 TGTGCCAGCAGTTTACCCCCAGGTGGCGGGGGGGCCGGCGGGGAGCTGTTTTTT CASSLPPGGGGAGGELFF
TRBJ2-7 - - TRBV7-3 TGTGCCAGCAGCTTAGCTGGTGGGGGGTCCTACGAGCAGTACTTC CASSLAGGGSYEQYF
TRBJ2-3 - TRBD2 TRBV7-2 TGTGCCAGCAGCTTAGCGCGACTAGCGGGTCCAAGGGTTACGCAGTATTTT CASSLARLAGPRVTQYF
TRBJ1-5 - - TRBV20-1 TGCAGTGCTAGTATGCAGGGCGAGGATCAGCCCCAGCATTTT CSASMQGEDQPQHF
TRBJ2-3 - TRBD1 TRBV7-3 TGTGCCAGCAGCTTCTACGGACAGGGCGCCACAGATACGCAGTATTTT CASSFYGQGATDTQYF
TRBJ2-1 once - TRBV5-1 TGCGCCAGCAGCCCTAAGACACAGGACAATGAGCAGTTCTTC CASSPKTQDNEQFF
TRBJ2-5 few TRBD2 TRBV5-1 TGCGCCAGCAGCCTGTCGGGGACTAGTAGGGAGACCCAGTACTTC CASSLSGTSRETQYF